This T cell receptor (beta chain) was profiled in a study of Graves' ophthalmopathy and Graves' hyperthyroidism. V lost 0 bases and J lost 6, with 8 bases in between. CDR1 MNHNY and CDR2 SVGAGI come from the germline V gene (reference sequence). This CDR3 region has 13 residues. Beta-chain TCR CDR3 regions were amplified from RNA transcripts. After a first-round RT-PCR with HTBI primers, a second-round multiplex PCR was run. One entry per CDR3 protein, called by TCRdb with MiXCR from the multiplex PCR reads. The profile shows over a million distinct CDR3 sequences, about two fifths of them singletons. This clonotype was picked up many times.

The chain couples TRBV6-6 to TRBJ1-2; possibly TRBD1 for D (5 bases). The receptor was derived from an adult man with Graves' hyperthyroidism. The sample consisted of peripheral blood or thyroid tissue (not recorded which). The CDR3 DNA follows: TGTGCCAGCAGTTACTCCCAGGGCCATGGCTACACCTTC. Residues: CASSYSQGHGYTF.